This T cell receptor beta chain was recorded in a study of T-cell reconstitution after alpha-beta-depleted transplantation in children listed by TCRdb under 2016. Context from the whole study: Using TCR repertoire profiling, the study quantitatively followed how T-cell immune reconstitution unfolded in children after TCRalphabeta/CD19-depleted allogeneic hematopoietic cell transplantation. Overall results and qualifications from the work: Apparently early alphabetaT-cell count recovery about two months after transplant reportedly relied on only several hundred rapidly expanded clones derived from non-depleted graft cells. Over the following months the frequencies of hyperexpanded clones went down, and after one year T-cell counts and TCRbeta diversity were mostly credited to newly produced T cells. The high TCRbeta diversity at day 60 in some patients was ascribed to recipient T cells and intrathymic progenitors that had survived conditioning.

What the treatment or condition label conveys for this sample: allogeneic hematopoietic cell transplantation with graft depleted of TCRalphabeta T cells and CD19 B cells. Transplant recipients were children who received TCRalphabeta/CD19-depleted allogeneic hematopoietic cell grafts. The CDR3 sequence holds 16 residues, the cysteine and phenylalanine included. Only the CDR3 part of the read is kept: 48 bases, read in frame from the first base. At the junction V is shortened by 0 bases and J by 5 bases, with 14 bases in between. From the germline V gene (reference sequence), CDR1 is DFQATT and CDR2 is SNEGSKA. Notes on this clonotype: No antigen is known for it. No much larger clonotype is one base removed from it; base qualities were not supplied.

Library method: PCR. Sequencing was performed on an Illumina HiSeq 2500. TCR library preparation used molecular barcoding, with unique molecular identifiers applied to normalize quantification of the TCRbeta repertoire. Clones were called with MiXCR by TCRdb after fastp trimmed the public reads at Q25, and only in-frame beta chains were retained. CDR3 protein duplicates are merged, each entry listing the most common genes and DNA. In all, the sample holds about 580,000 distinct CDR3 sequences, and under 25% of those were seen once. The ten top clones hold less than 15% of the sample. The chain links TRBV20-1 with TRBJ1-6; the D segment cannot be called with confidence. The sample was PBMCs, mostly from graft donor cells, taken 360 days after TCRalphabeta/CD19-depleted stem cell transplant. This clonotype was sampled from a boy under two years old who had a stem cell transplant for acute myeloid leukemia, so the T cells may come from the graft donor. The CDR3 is CSARDAVNYNNSPLHF. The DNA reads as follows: TGCAGTGCTAGAGATGCCGTCAATTATAATAATTCACCCCTCCACTTT.